This T cell receptor beta chain was identified in a study of blood T cell repertoires in COVID-19. Study context: The cDNA or gDNA used as material had been derived from T cells, B-cell-depleted T cells, or PBMCs.

Generated by immunoSEQ multiplex PCR, the TCRdb table keeps only in-frame clones and is missing some. Of roughly 120,000 clones listed, around 83% are singletons. Trimming stripped 4 bases from V and 6 bases from J, with 17 bases between. This CDR3 comprises 15 residues. The germline gives CDR1 MNHEY, CDR2 SMNVEV (reference sequence). The material sequenced was peripheral blood. This chain uses TRBV27 with TRBJ2-3; D is possibly TRBD2 (6 bases). The receptor's source is a man in his forties with acute or convalescent COVID-19. The CDR3 coding sequence is TGTGCCAGCAGTTCCTTAGCGGACCTAGGCGATACGCAGTATTTT. It yields the protein CASSSLADLGDTQYF.